These T cell receptor beta chains were read from a single sample in a study of CD8 T cells in ankylosing spondylitis. From the 5' RACE reads, TCRdb called clonotypes with MiXCR, one entry per CDR3 protein. The sample lists about 500,000 distinct CDR3 sequences, roughly 5.2% seen once, with 3% to 4.5% in the top ten. The sequencing sample was made of blood, either unsorted or a sorted T cell fraction (not recorded which). The source is a male donor with ankylosing spondylitis. The CDR3 runs from the conserved cysteine through the conserved F or W. Fields, in order: clone size, J gene, V gene, D gene, CDR3 protein, CDR3 DNA. A D gene is named only where the DNA matches it firmly. Part of the rows lack a size; the others show once, few, many or a class for expanded clones.

many,TRBJ1-5,TRBV20-1,NA,CSARGAWGNQPQHF,TGCAGTGCTCGAGGTGCGTGGGGCAATCAGCCCCAGCATTTT
many,TRBJ1-2,TRBV6-6,NA,CASSYSPFGGYTF,TGTGCCAGCAGTTACTCCCCCTTTGGTGGCTACACCTTC
many,TRBJ1-1,TRBV20-1,NA,CSGNTEAFF,TGCAGTGGCAACACTGAAGCTTTCTTT
many,TRBJ2-1,TRBV24-1,TRBD2,CATSDQREGHYNEQFF,TGTGCCACCAGTGACCAGCGGGAGGGCCACTACAATGAGCAGTTCTTC
many,TRBJ2-2,TRBV4-2,TRBD1,CASSQGQGANTGELFF,TGTGCCAGCAGCCAAGGACAGGGGGCGAACACCGGGGAGCTGTTTTTT
NA,TRBJ2-3,TRBV2,TRBD1,CASNVDRDKDTDTQYF,TGTGCCAGCAATGTTGACAGGGATAAAGACACAGATACGCAGTATTTT
many,TRBJ2-3,TRBV5-1,NA,CASSLWVLTDTQYF,TGCGCCAGCAGCTTGTGGGTCCTCACAGATACGCAGTATTTT
many,TRBJ1-1,TRBV4-3,NA,CASSRQDGGAFF,TGCGCCAGCAGCCGGCAGGATGGTGGAGCTTTCTTT
many,TRBJ2-1,TRBV28,NA,CASRTDNEQFF,TGTGCCAGCAGGACAGACAATGAGCAGTTCTTC
many,TRBJ2-4,TRBV5-5,NA,CASSLKDPKNIQYF,TGTGCCAGCAGCTTGAAGGACCCTAAAAACATTCAGTACTTC
many,TRBJ2-3,TRBV5-6,TRBD2,CASSSTSLPLDTQYF,TGTGCCAGCAGCTCGACTAGCCTTCCTTTGGATACGCAGTATTTT
many,TRBJ2-2,TRBV6-2/TRBV6-3,NA,CASSYRGPFNTGELFF,TGTGCCAGCAGTTACCGGGGTCCGTTCAACACCGGGGAGCTGTTTTTT
NA,TRBJ2-7,TRBV7-9,TRBD2,CASSLGRESEQYF,TGTGCCAGCAGCTTAGGGCGGGAGAGCGAGCAGTACTTC
many,TRBJ2-5,TRBV7-9,NA,CASSLNIGTSQETQYF,TGTGCCAGCAGCCTAAACATCGGCACCAGCCAAGAGACCCAGTACTTC
many,TRBJ2-1,TRBV19,TRBD2,CASSIFAGGPNEQFF,TGTGCCAGTAGTATCTTTGCGGGGGGGCCCAATGAGCAGTTCTTC
many,TRBJ2-2,TRBV20-1,NA,CSVRGENTGELFF,TGCAGTGTCAGGGGGGAGAACACCGGGGAGCTGTTTTTT
many,TRBJ1-1,TRBV6-5,NA,CASSYRTFDTEAFF,TGTGCCAGCAGTTACAGGACATTTGACACTGAAGCTTTCTTT
many,TRBJ2-7,TRBV5-1,NA,CASILPLYYEQYF,TGCGCCAGCATACTACCACTCTACTACGAGCAGTACTTC
many,TRBJ2-1,TRBV7-9,TRBD1,CASSLLRDRDWDEQFF,TGTGCCAGCAGCTTATTGCGGGACAGGGATTGGGATGAGCAGTTCTTC
many,TRBJ1-2,TRBV25-1,TRBD1,CASSDGTATGYTF,TGTGCCAGCAGTGACGGGACAGCAACAGGCTACACCTTC
many,TRBJ2-7,TRBV5-1,TRBD1,CASSFTGVGEQYF,TGCGCCAGCAGCTTTACAGGGGTAGGCGAGCAGTACTTC
many,TRBJ2-5,TRBV20-1,TRBD2,CSARGGTRSGSETQYF,TGCAGTGCTAGGGGCGGGACTAGATCAGGTTCTGAGACCCAGTACTTC
many,TRBJ2-1,TRBV24-1,TRBD2,CATSPPGLFNEQFF,TGTGCCACCAGCCCTCCGGGACTATTCAATGAGCAGTTCTTC
NA,TRBJ1-2,TRBV29-1,NA,CSVESGSNYGYTF,TGCAGCGTTGAATCCGGATCCAACTATGGCTACACCTTC
many,TRBJ2-5,TRBV6-2/TRBV6-3,TRBD1,CASSQATGEQYF,TGTGCCAGCAGCCAAGCTACAGGGGAACAGTACTTC
many,TRBJ2-2,TRBV5-1,NA,CASRLTTGNTGELFF,TGCGCCAGCAGACTCACGACAGGGAACACCGGGGAGCTGTTTTTT
few,TRBJ2-7,TRBV27,TRBD1,CATSPGTGRTSYEQYF,TGTGCCACCTCCCCTGGGACAGGCAGAACCTCCTACGAGCAGTACTTC
many,TRBJ2-1,TRBV5-1,TRBD2,CASSLEASGYNEQFF,TGCGCCAGCAGCTTGGAGGCTAGCGGCTACAATGAGCAGTTCTTC
many,TRBJ1-2,TRBV29-1,NA,CSGLIRRSGGYTF,TGCAGCGGGCTTATTAGACGGTCGGGAGGCTACACCTTC
NA,TRBJ2-7,TRBV6-2/TRBV6-3,TRBD1,CASNPDRGYEQYF,TGTGCCAGCAACCCAGACAGGGGCTACGAGCAGTACTTC
many,TRBJ1-1,TRBV29-1,NA,CSVLRTEAFF,TGCAGCGTCTTGAGGACTGAAGCTTTCTTT
many,TRBJ1-5,TRBV18,NA,CASSPYGVGNQPQHF,TGTGCCAGCTCTCCTTACGGGGTGGGGAATCAGCCCCAGCATTTT
many,TRBJ2-7,TRBV20-1,NA,CSARSVPTASYEQYF,TGCAGTGCTAGATCAGTGCCGACAGCCTCCTACGAGCAGTACTTC
few,TRBJ1-5,TRBV20-1,TRBD1,CSAEDRVDQPQHF,TGCAGTGCTGAGGACAGGGTGGATCAGCCCCAGCATTTT
NA,TRBJ2-7,TRBV7-2,NA,CASSLQYEQYF,TGTGCCAGCAGCTTACAGTACGAGCAGTACTTC
many,TRBJ2-3,TRBV20-1,NA,CSARGFREARDTQYF,TGCAGTGCTAGAGGCTTTCGCGAAGCAAGGGATACGCAGTATTTT
many,TRBJ1-1,TRBV29-1,TRBD1,CSVETGGTEAFF,TGCAGCGTTGAGACAGGGGGCACTGAAGCTTTCTTT
many,TRBJ2-5,TRBV5-1,NA,CASSVRPAGRGETQYF,TGCGCCAGCAGCGTCCGCCCAGCGGGTAGAGGAGAGACCCAGTACTTC
NA,TRBJ2-7,TRBV3-1,NA,CASSQEGYNEQYF,TGTGCCAGCAGCCAAGAAGGCTATAACGAGCAGTACTTC
many,TRBJ2-5,TRBV7-2,TRBD1,CASSLVGTGGAEETQYF,TGTGCCAGCAGCTTGGTCGGGACAGGGGGCGCGGAGGAGACCCAGTACTTC
many,TRBJ2-7,TRBV4-3,TRBD1,CASSRTGTAQYF,TGCGCCAGCAGCCGTACCGGGACAGCGCAGTACTTC
many,TRBJ2-7,TRBV12-3/TRBV12-4,TRBD1,CASSPGTGGLEQYF,TGTGCCAGCAGTCCCGGGACAGGGGGCTTAGAGCAGTACTTC
few,TRBJ2-7,TRBV4-3,NA,CASSQGKSEQYF,TGCGCCAGCAGCCAAGGGAAATCTGAGCAGTACTTC
many,TRBJ1-3,TRBV5-6,NA,CASSVRPGNTIYF,TGTGCCAGCAGCGTCCGGCCAGGAAACACCATATATTTT
few,TRBJ1-2,TRBV7-2,TRBD1,CASSLQGALNYGYTF,TGTGCCAGCAGCTTACAGGGGGCCCTTAACTATGGCTACACCTTC
many,TRBJ1-4,TRBV20-1,NA,CSARRDGTNEKLFF,TGCAGTGCAAGGCGGGACGGAACTAATGAAAAACTGTTTTTT
many,TRBJ2-5,TRBV5-1,TRBD2,CASSLPGLAEETQYF,TGCGCCAGCAGCTTACCGGGACTAGCGGAAGAGACCCAGTACTTC
many,TRBJ2-7,TRBV7-2,NA,CASSNDRYEQYF,TGTGCCAGCAGCAATGACCGCTACGAGCAGTACTTC
many,TRBJ1-1,TRBV29-1,TRBD1,CSVTGATEAFF,TGCAGCGTGACAGGGGCCACTGAAGCTTTCTTT